The 14 T cell receptor beta chains reported below all come from one sample, sequenced in a study of cytomegalovirus exposure and HLA in healthy donors. Vbeta (60) and Jbeta (13) primers were used in the PCR. Assay used: immunoSEQ multiplex PCR; TCRdb lists only in-frame clones, some missing. This table has around 150,000 clones, around 72% appearing once. The sample was PBMCs. These receptors all come from a man aged 40-49 years in good health and CMV-seropositive.

The chain combines TRBV19 with TRBJ2-2, with D unresolved. From germline, CDR1 is LNHDA and CDR2 SQIVND (reference sequence). This CDR3 region has 13 residues. V lost 2 bases, J lost 4 bases, and 5 bases lay in between. The CDR3 reads CASSILRTGELFF. The CDR3 nucleotides are TGTGCCAGTAGTATATTGCGCACCGGGGAGCTGTTTTTT.

The V call is TRBV6-4, the J call TRBJ2-1; possible D gene TRBD2, 6 bases. This CDR3 contains 13 residues. Germline V gene sequence: CDR1 MRHNA, CDR2 SNTAGT. Trimming left V 0 bases short and J 7 bases short, with 7 bases between. The CDR3 loop is CASSDSGGNEQFF. The CDR3 region has the DNA TGTGCCAGCAGTGACTCGGGAGGAAATGAGCAGTTCTTC.

This clone was picked up a small number of times. V usage is TRBV19 and J usage is TRBJ1-5; TRBD1 matches at 10 bases. The germline CDR1 and CDR2 sequences are LNHDA and SQIVND (reference sequence). This CDR3 is built from 14 residues. With V trimmed by 5 bases and J by 6 bases, 4 bases remained unmatched. The CDR3 DNA sequence: TGTGCCAGTAGTGGGGGACAGGGGACTCAGCCCCAGCATTTT. It yields the protein CASSGGQGTQPQHF.

This chain links TRBV6-1 with TRBJ2-7, with no clear D. Trimming took off 1 base at V and 2 bases at J, with 6 bases between the two ends. Germline CDR1 and CDR2: MNHNS and SASEGT. CDR3 length: 13 residues. The CDR3 nucleotides are TGTGCCAGCAGTGAAGTTCCCGCCTACGAGCAGTACTTC. Translation gives CASSEVPAYEQYF.

J is TRBJ1-5 and V is TRBV4-1, with TRBD1 matching 7 bases. The CDR3 sequence is 19 residues long. V was pared by 0 bases and J by 4 bases, with 15 bases of the junction left unmatched. The V gene's germline CDR1 is MGHRA and CDR2 YSYEKL. CDR3 coding DNA: TGCGCCAGCAGCCAAGATCGATCCTCGGGACAGCGGGAGAATCAGCCCCAGCATTTT. As protein: CASSQDRSSGQRENQPQHF.

The chain employs TRBV19 and TRBJ1-1; D is unresolved. The CDR3 covers 15 residues. V lost 2 bases and J lost 2, with 12 bases in between. From germline, CDR1 is LNHDA and CDR2 SQIVND (reference sequence). The CDR3 protein is CASSIFWQENTEAFF. The CDR3 nucleotides read TGTGCCAGTAGTATATTTTGGCAGGAAAACACTGAAGCTTTCTTT.

This chain uses TRBV5-1 with TRBJ2-7; unclear D gene. CDR3 length: 14 residues. The germline CDR1 and CDR2 sequences are SGHRS and YFSETQ. V lost 1 base and J 0 bases, leaving 8 bases between the germline ends. DNA for the CDR3: TGCGCCAGCAGCTTGCGTATAGCCTCCTACGAGCAGTACTTC. It codes for CASSLRIASYEQYF.

The V gene is TRBV5-1, the J gene TRBJ1-1; no definite D call. Germline V gives CDR1 SGHRS, CDR2 YFSETQ. This CDR3 has 14 amino acids. Trimming pared 1 base from V and 1 base from J, leaving 8 bases between. CDR3 sequence: CASSLKTANTEAFF. Written as DNA, the CDR3 is TGCGCCAGCAGCTTGAAAACAGCGAACACTGAAGCTTTCTTT.

J is TRBJ1-4 and V is TRBV7-8; D is unresolved. CDR3 size: 16 residues. V lost 3 bases, J lost 3 bases, and 14 bases lay in between. Germline V gene data show CDR1 as SGHVS and CDR2 as FQNEAQ. CDR3 DNA sequence: TGTGCCAGCAGCTTCGCGACCCCGGGAGCTAATGAAAAACTGTTTTTT. This sequence encodes CASSFATPGANEKLFF.

There are a few counts of this clone. The chain is built from TRBV7-9 and TRBJ2-2, with 12 bases aligning to TRBD2. J gave up 4 bases and V 2 bases, and 5 bases lay outside the gene matches. The CDR3 is made up of 17 amino acids. CDR1 SEHNR and CDR2 FQNEAQ come from the germline V gene (reference sequence). The CDR3 DNA sequence: TGTGCCAGCAGCTTACCTAGCGGGGGGGCCGGCACCGGGGAGCTGTTTTTT. Its translation: CASSLPSGGAGTGELFF. Filled out from reference TRBV7-9 and TRBJ2-2, the complete variable domain reads DTGVSQNPRHKITKRGQNVTFRCDPISEHNRLYWYRQTLGQGPEFLTYFQNEAQLEKSRLLSDRFSAERPKGSFSTLEIQRTEQGDSAMYLCASSLPSGGAGTGELFFGEGSRLTVL.

The V gene is TRBV7-2, the J gene TRBJ1-1; TRBD1 is a possible D gene (6 bases). CDR1 and CDR2 from the germline V gene are SGHTA and FQGNSA. V lost 8 bases and J 1 base, leaving 8 bases between the germline ends. This CDR3 region has 12 residues. As DNA, the CDR3 is TGTGCCAGCGTACAGGGGAACACTGAAGCTTTCTTT. The encoded protein is CASVQGNTEAFF. Looking up the rest from reference TRBV7-2 and TRBJ1-1 gives the full variable domain: GAGVSQSPSNKVTEKGKDVELRCDPISGHTALYWYRQSLGQGLEFLIYFQGNSAPDKSGLPSDRFSAERTGGSVSTLTIQRTQQEDSAVYLCASVQGNTEAFFGQGTRLTVV.

The rearrangement uses TRBV10-3 and TRBJ2-1; 10 bases align to TRBD2. CDR1 is ENHRY and CDR2 is SYGVKD in the germline V gene. J was trimmed by 5 bases and V by 3 bases; bases with no gene match: 7. The CDR3 is 16 amino acids. CDR3 amino acids: CAISDASSGSNNEQFF. The CDR3 nucleotides read TGTGCCATCAGTGATGCGTCTAGCGGGAGCAACAATGAGCAGTTCTTC.

The rearrangement links TRBV5-1 to TRBJ1-3; D is undetermined. This CDR3 region has 15 residues. Germline lookup yields CDR1 SGHRS and CDR2 YFSETQ. The V gene lost 1 base and the J gene lost 0 bases, with 8 bases spanning the gap. CDR3 protein: CASSLSSGSGNTIYF. The CDR3 DNA sequence: TGCGCCAGCAGCTTGTCGTCCGGCTCTGGAAACACCATATATTTT.

The V and J genes are TRBV7-9 and TRBJ1-2; D uncertain. Germline V lookup: CDR1 SEHNR, CDR2 FQNEAQ (reference sequence). V gave up 5 bases and J gave up 7 bases, with 14 bases separating them. The CDR3 is 13 amino acids. CDR3 in DNA: TGTGCCAGCAGCCCGGCGGGGATGCCTGGCTACACCTTC. This translates into CASSPAGMPGYTF.